This passage covers 32 T cell receptor beta chains from one sample sequenced in a study of beta chain features in type 1 diabetes. These receptors lack a known antigen. Whole-study results and caveats: Type 1 diabetes patients showed a moderate but significant shortening of TCRB CDR3s in all four CD4+ subsets.

cDNA synthesis used the whole RNA isolate, giving expressed TCRB sequences. TCRdb keeps only in-frame clones here, not all; method: immunoSEQ multiplex PCR. Among over 650,000 clones listed, about 14% were seen once. The sample was naive CD4+ T cells from blood. These TCRs come from a man between 18 and 35 years old with type 1 diabetes.

This sequence joins TRBV25-1 and TRBJ1-1, with D tentatively TRBD1 (6 bases). There are 14 residues in the CDR3. Germline loops: CDR1 MGHDK, CDR2 SYGVNS. Deletions cut 7 bases from V and 5 bases from J, with 17 bases between. CDR3 sequence (DNA): TGTGCCAGCACCGTGACGGGGGGCGATACTGAAGCTTTCTTT. It translates to CASTVTGGDTEAFF.

Concerning this clone: Relative to the germline gene, one junction end is altered; a read error may explain this. J is TRBJ1-1 and V is TRBV2; D unresolved. Germline V CDR1 and CDR2: SNHLY, FYNNEI. There are 13 residues in the CDR3. The DNA for the CDR3 is TGTGCCAGCAGTACACAACCTGGCCCTGAAGTTTTCTTT. Translating it yields CASSTQPGPEVFF. Supplemented by reference TRBV2 and TRBJ1-1, the full variable domain reads EPEVTQTPSHQVTQMGQEVILRCVPISNHLYFYWYRQILGQKVEFLVSFYNNEISEKSEIFDDQFSVERPDGSNFTLKIRSTKLEDSAMYFCASSTQPGPEVFFGQGTRLTVV.

This clone was detected a few times. The chain recombines TRBV10-2 with TRBJ2-5; weak D call: TRBD1 (7 bases). The V end lost 5 bases, the J end lost 7 bases, and 17 bases lay between the germline ends. The CDR3 contains 14 residues. Germline V gene sequence: CDR1 WSHSY, CDR2 SAAADI. The CDR3 DNA is TGCGCCAGCAGTTCTGGACAGGCCGGGGGGACCCAGTACTTC. Protein product: CASSSGQAGGTQYF.

The chain has TRBV2 and TRBJ2-6, with TRBD1 matching 7 bases. The CDR3 has 15 residues. CDR1 is SNHLY and CDR2 is FYNNEI in the germline V gene. The trim removed 11 bases at V and 4 bases at J, leaving 11 bases unmatched. The CDR3 DNA reads as TGTGCCTTAAGGACAGGCACGGGGGGGGCCAACGTCCTGACTTTC. Translation: CALRTGTGGANVLTF.

The chain has TRBV5-1 and TRBJ2-7, with 8 positions matching TRBD1. The V gene end was trimmed by 4 bases and the J gene end by 3 bases; junction bases not matched to a gene: 6. The CDR3 sequence is 14 residues long. Germline V lookup: CDR1 SGHRS, CDR2 YFSETQ. CDR3 nucleotide sequence: TGCGCCAGCAGCCCCAGGACAGGGAACTACGAGCAGTACTTC. It is translated as CASSPRTGNYEQYF.

This clone was observed a few times. J is TRBJ2-6 and V is TRBV25-1; 9 nucleotides match TRBD1. Germline V gives CDR1 MGHDK, CDR2 SYGVNS. This CDR3 contains 17 residues. Trimming at V came to 3 bases and at J to 5 bases, leaving 8 bases not matched to a gene. CDR3 in amino acids: CASSDRQGVARANVLTF. In DNA, the CDR3 is TGTGCCAGCAGTGACCGACAGGGGGTCGCTCGGGCCAACGTCCTGACTTTC.

V is TRBV12-5 and J is TRBJ2-3; D gene ambiguous. With 1 base removed from V and 6 bases from J, the gap between germline ends came to 14 bases. This CDR3 is built from 15 residues. Per germline, CDR1 LGHNT and CDR2 FRNRAP. In DNA, the CDR3 is TGTGCTAGTGGTTTGGGACTCCATCTTTTGGATACGCAGTATTTT. It specifies CASGLGLHLLDTQYF.

This clone was counted a few times. V is TRBV4-2 and J is TRBJ2-1, with 7 positions matching TRBD2. The CDR3 has 15 residues. V lost 1 base and J lost 5; bases outside the gene matches: 5. Germline CDR1 reads LGHNA; CDR2 reads YNFKEQ. For the CDR3, the DNA is TGTGCCAGCAGCCAAGTGGGGGAGGGAAACAATGAGCAGTTCTTC. Its protein product is CASSQVGEGNNEQFF.

The chain is built from TRBV6-6 and TRBJ1-1; 7 nucleotides agree with TRBD1. The junction had 10 bases not matched to a gene; V was cut back by 2 bases and J by 7 bases. CDR3 length equals 15 residues. CDR1 and CDR2 (germline): MNHNY, SVGAGI (reference sequence). CDR3 bases: TGTGCCAGCAGTTACACCACAGGGGATGGCAGTGAAGCTTTCTTT. Translation: CASSYTTGDGSEAFF.

Here the CDR3 reads CASSLPDRFYGYTF. CDR3 in DNA: TGTGCCAGCAGCCTTCCCGACAGATTCTATGGCTACACCTTC. The V and J genes are TRBV7-2 and TRBJ1-2, with D possibly matching TRBD1 (5 bases). Germline CDR1 and CDR2: SGHTA and FQGNSA. Trimming took 5 bases from V and 4 from J, leaving 14 bases between them. This CDR3 is built from 14 residues.

As regards this clone: At one end the junction does not follow the germline gene, possibly because of a read error. CDR3 amino acids: CASSLDQLQIF. The DNA for the CDR3 is TGTGCCAGCAGCTTAGACCAGCTTCAGATCTTC. The V call is TRBV7-9, the J call TRBJ2-7; D gene ambiguous. Germline V CDR1 and CDR2: SEHNR, FQNEAQ (reference sequence). CDR3 length: 11 amino acids. The full variable domain, its missing parts supplied by reference TRBV7-9 and TRBJ2-7, is DTGVSQNPRHKITKRGQNVTFRCDPISEHNRLYWYRQTLGQGPEFLTYFQNEAQLEKSRLLSDRFSAERPKGSFSTLEIQRTEQGDSAMYLCASSLDQLQIFGPGTRLTVT.

This clone was seen a handful of times. This sequence joins TRBV7-2 and TRBJ2-7, with 8 bases that match TRBD1. Trimming at V came to 5 bases and at J to 7 bases, leaving 7 bases not matched to a gene. This CDR3 is built from 13 residues. Germline assignment: CDR1 SGHTA and CDR2 FQGNSA. CDR3 coding DNA: TGTGCCAGCAGCAAGCGGACAGGGTATGAGCAGTACTTC. Translation: CASSKRTGYEQYF.

V usage is TRBV7-2 and J usage is TRBJ2-5; D is undetermined. CDR3 size: 12 residues. V dropped 3 bases and J dropped 5 bases, with 7 bases sitting between them. Germline loops: CDR1 SGHTA, CDR2 FQGNSA. In DNA form, the CDR3 reads TGTGCCAGCAGCTTCTCCCCGGAGACCCAGTACTTC. Its protein is CASSFSPETQYF.

This clone turned up a few times. The J gene is TRBJ2-3, the V gene TRBV9; 11 bases agree with TRBD2. The CDR3 runs to 15 residues. Germline values: CDR1 SGDLS, CDR2 YYNGEE. The junction had 8 bases not matched to a gene; V was cut back by 4 bases and J by 7 bases. The CDR3 sequence: CASSPQTSGAYTQYF. The CDR3 DNA sequence: TGTGCCAGCAGCCCACAGACTAGCGGGGCCTATACGCAGTATTTT.

This chain joins TRBV20-1 and TRBJ1-1, with D uncertain. From germline, CDR1 is DFQATT and CDR2 SNEGSKA (reference sequence). This CDR3 is built from 11 residues. The CDR3 reads CSKLQNTEAFF. For the CDR3, the DNA is TGCAGCAAACTCCAGAACACTGAAGCTTTCTTT.

This clone was counted a few times. The V gene is TRBV15, the J gene TRBJ2-1, with 8 bases that match TRBD1. V gave up 2 bases and J gave up 6 bases; unmatched junction bases: 15. Germline V gene data show CDR1 as LNHNV and CDR2 as YYDKDF (reference sequence). This CDR3 has 18 residues. CDR3 in amino acids: CATSRSTSGGSWVNEQFF. The CDR3 DNA follows: TGTGCCACCAGCAGATCGACTTCAGGGGGCAGTTGGGTCAATGAGCAGTTCTTC.

The chain combines TRBV5-1 with TRBJ1-1; no clear D. From germline, CDR1 is SGHRS and CDR2 YFSETQ. V was trimmed by 3 bases and J by 0 bases, leaving 9 bases between them. The CDR3 is made up of 14 amino acids. CDR3: CASSSTTLNTEAFF. In nucleotides, the CDR3 is TGCGCCAGCAGCTCGACAACCTTGAACACTGAAGCTTTCTTT.

This clone was seen a handful of times. This chain uses TRBV11-2 with TRBJ2-2; D unclear. In germline, CDR1 is SGHAT, CDR2 FQNNGV. The CDR3 spans 13 residues. The V gene lost 5 bases and the J gene lost 10 bases, with 14 bases spanning the gap. DNA of the CDR3: TGTGCCAGCAGCGTCTGGGCTGACGAGGAGCTGTTTTTT. It yields the protein CASSVWADEELFF.

The table lists this clone with a few counts. The V gene is TRBV7-8, the J gene TRBJ2-1; 7 bases line up with TRBD2. Germline CDR1 is SGHVS and CDR2 is FQNEAQ. This CDR3 contains 16 residues. The J segment lost 2 bases and the V segment lost 1 base, leaving 5 bases of the junction unmatched. The chain's CDR3 is CASSLERRGAYNEQFF. CDR3 bases: TGTGCCAGCAGCTTAGAACGTCGGGGGGCCTACAATGAGCAGTTCTTC.

In its sample, this clone was seen a few times. This chain links TRBV4-2 with TRBJ2-3; TRBD1 agrees at 9 bases. Germline V gives CDR1 LGHNA, CDR2 YNFKEQ. The CDR3 runs to 16 residues. Losses at the gene ends were 1 base for V and 3 bases for J; bases not matched to a gene: 5. The chain's CDR3 is CASSQGAGQGTDTQYF. The CDR3 DNA is TGTGCCAGCAGCCAAGGGGCAGGACAGGGGACAGATACGCAGTATTTT.

The V and J genes are TRBV9 and TRBJ2-7, with D unresolved. This CDR3 is 14 amino acids long. Per germline, CDR1 SGDLS and CDR2 YYNGEE. Trimming took 4 bases from V and 9 from J, leaving 20 bases between them. CDR3 in DNA: TGTGCCAGCAGCCCAACCGGACCAGGTCAAGCGCAGTACTTC. Translated, it gives CASSPTGPGQAQYF.

V usage is TRBV9 and J usage is TRBJ2-2; D gene uncertain. The CDR3 has 15 amino acids. With 0 bases removed from V and 1 base from J, the gap between germline ends came to 7 bases. Germline values: CDR1 SGDLS, CDR2 YYNGEE. This CDR3 reads CASSVVDGNTGELFF. The CDR3 DNA reads as TGTGCCAGCAGCGTAGTTGACGGGAACACCGGGGAGCTGTTTTTT. The complete variable domain, with remaining parts taken from reference TRBV9 and TRBJ2-2, reads DSGVTQTPKHLITATGQRVTLRCSPRSGDLSVYWYQQSLDQGLQFLIQYYNGEERAKGNILERFSAQQFPDLHSELNLSSLELGDSALYFCASSVVDGNTGELFFGEGSRLTVL.

There are a few counts of this clone. The gene calls are TRBV28 and TRBJ1-5; D is unresolved. Trimming left V 6 bases short and J 5 bases short, with 11 bases between. The length of the CDR3 is 13 residues. Germline V gene lookup returns CDR1 MDHEN and CDR2 SYDVKM. CDR3: CASSPTGYQPQHF. The CDR3 nucleotides read TGTGCCAGCAGCCCAACGGGGTATCAGCCCCAGCATTTT.

The CDR3 is CASSFSGGLDTQYF. The CDR3 coding sequence is TGTGCCAGCAGCTTTTCGGGAGGTCTAGATACGCAGTATTTT. The chain has TRBV7-2 and TRBJ2-3; TRBD2 aligns across 7 bases. The V gene end was trimmed by 3 bases and the J gene end by 5 bases; junction bases not matched to a gene: 5. The V gene's germline CDR1 is SGHTA and CDR2 FQGNSA. This CDR3 has 14 residues.

This clone came up a few times. Given a much more abundant clone one base away, this may be a read error. Other DNA sequences in the sample encode the same CDR3. This chain joins TRBV5-1 and TRBJ2-5; no clear D gene. Looked up from germline, CDR1 is SGHRS and CDR2 is YFSETQ. The V gene lost 1 base and the J gene lost 5 bases, with 3 bases spanning the gap. This CDR3 has 11 residues. This CDR3 is CASSLQETQYF. The DNA of the CDR3 is TGCGCCAGCAGCTTGCAGGAGACCCAGTACTTC.

The chain carries TRBV30 and TRBJ1-1; 7 bases fit TRBD1. Germline CDR1 is GTSNPN and CDR2 is SVGIG (reference sequence). This CDR3 comprises 15 residues. V was pared by 2 bases and J by 0 bases, with 6 bases of the junction left unmatched. Here the CDR3 DNA reads TGTGCCTGGAGTTCCAGGACAGGAATGAACACTGAAGCTTTCTTT. This encodes CAWSSRTGMNTEAFF.

V is TRBV30 and J is TRBJ1-1; tentative D call: TRBD1 (6 bases). The V gene's germline CDR1 is GTSNPN and CDR2 SVGIG (reference sequence). The CDR3 has 13 residues. Trimming cost V 8 bases and J 7 bases, with 20 bases left between them. CDR3 residues: CAATGMVLVEAFF. The CDR3 nucleotides are TGTGCCGCTACAGGGATGGTGTTAGTTGAAGCTTTCTTT. The variable domain in full, completed from reference TRBV30 and TRBJ1-1, reads SQTIHQWPATLVQPVGSPLSLECTVEGTSNPNLYWYRQAAGRGLQLLFYSVGIGQISSEVPQNLSASRPQDRQFILSSKKLLLSDSGFYLCAATGMVLVEAFFGQGTRLTVV.

This clone has more than one count but fewer than ten. The chain recombines TRBV10-3 with TRBJ2-7; TRBD1 agrees at 9 bases. The junction had 8 bases not matched to a gene; V was cut back by 6 bases and J by 5 bases. Germline CDR1 reads ENHRY; CDR2 reads SYGVKD. CDR3 length: 14 residues. In DNA, the CDR3 is TGTGCCATCAGGCGGGACAGGGAACGACACGAGCAGTACTTC. Translated, it gives CAIRRDRERHEQYF.

This clone was seen more than once but under ten times. The CDR3 sequence: CAWSHTGGWTEAFF. Here the CDR3 DNA reads TGTGCCTGGAGTCACACAGGGGGTTGGACTGAAGCTTTCTTT. The genes are TRBV30 and TRBJ1-1, with 8 bases identical to TRBD1. The germline V gene encodes CDR1 GTSNPN and CDR2 SVGIG (reference sequence). With V trimmed by 2 bases and J by 5 bases, 7 bases remained unmatched. The CDR3 length is 14 residues.

This clone was found once. The chain is built from TRBV19 and TRBJ2-1, with D tentatively TRBD1 (5 bases). The CDR3 contains 16 residues. CDR1 and CDR2 (germline): LNHDA, SQIVND (reference sequence). V lost 6 bases and J lost 4, with 19 bases in between. Written as DNA, the CDR3 is TGTGCCAGTAGGCAATTAGGGGTCACCTTGTACAATGAGCAGTTCTTC. It yields the protein CASRQLGVTLYNEQFF. Full variable domain (missing parts from reference TRBV19 and TRBJ2-1): DGGITQSPKYLFRKEGQNVTLSCEQNLNHDAMYWYRQDPGQGLRLIYYSQIVNDFQKGDIAEGYSVSREKKESFPLTVTSAQKNPTAFYLCASRQLGVTLYNEQFFGPGTRLTVL.

This chain links TRBV6-1 with TRBJ2-1; 7 bases are a match to TRBD2. This CDR3 comprises 15 residues. Germline V CDR1 and CDR2: MNHNS, SASEGT. Trimming removed 2 bases from V and 0 bases from J; junction bases left unmatched: 1. The CDR3, as DNA: TGTGCCAGCAGTGAATGGGGGGGCTCCTACAATGAGCAGTTCTTC. Encoded protein: CASSEWGGSYNEQFF.

The rearrangement joins TRBV7-9 to TRBJ1-2; no definite D call. V lost 1 base, J lost 1 base, and 7 bases lay in between. CDR3 length equals 14 residues. Germline loops: CDR1 SEHNR, CDR2 FQNEAQ (reference sequence). The CDR3 region is CASSLGHSNYGYTF. DNA for the CDR3: TGTGCCAGCAGCTTAGGGCACAGTAACTATGGCTACACCTTC.